The 14 T cell receptor beta chains in this list originate from one sample, sequenced in a study of T cells in Graves' hyperthyroidism and ophthalmopathy. Template material for amplifying TCR beta CDR3 regions consisted of RNA transcripts. First-round RT-PCR targeting the TCR CDR3 was performed with the HTBI primer set. TCRdb re-called the multiplex PCR reads through MiXCR, storing one row per CDR3 protein. Here the sample spans 300,000 to 450,000 distinct CDR3 sequences, approximately 15% being singletons. The sequencing input was blood. The receptors shown here come from a young woman with Graves' hyperthyroidism.

This clonotype was seen at least ten times. V and J are TRBV11-2 and TRBJ2-3; 10 bases are shared with TRBD1. The trim removed 6 bases at V and 4 bases at J, leaving 10 bases unmatched. Germline CDR1 and CDR2: SGHAT and FQNNGV. This CDR3 region has 16 residues. As DNA, the CDR3 is TGTGCCAGCAGGGAACCGGGACAGGGGATCGCAGATACGCAGTATTTT. It encodes CASREPGQGIADTQYF.

This chain connects TRBV29-1 to TRBJ1-2; no clear D gene. The CDR3 contains 15 residues. With 7 bases removed from V and 0 bases from J, the gap between germline ends came to 18 bases. Germline CDR1 is SQVTM and CDR2 is ANQGSEA. CDR3 loop: CSGRTAQLTNYGYTF. CDR3 coding DNA: TGCAGCGGCCGCACCGCCCAGTTGACTAACTATGGCTACACCTTC.

This chain connects TRBV3-1 to TRBJ2-3; 12 nucleotides line up with TRBD2. Germline V lookup: CDR1 LGHDT, CDR2 YNNKEL (reference sequence). This CDR3 has 16 residues. With 7 bases clipped from V and 6 bases from J, the junction kept 11 bases outside the gene matches. DNA for the CDR3: TGTGCCAGCACCCGGGGGACTAGCGGGTTCATGGATACGCAGTATTTT. It encodes CASTRGTSGFMDTQYF.

This clonotype was found many times. The chain is built from TRBV28 and TRBJ2-7; tentatively, D is TRBD1 or TRBD2 (6 bases each). The CDR3 covers 13 residues. V was cut by 6 bases and J by 6 bases, with 15 bases left in between. Germline assignment: CDR1 MDHEN and CDR2 SYDVKM. The chain's CDR3 is CASRVRETGEQYF. In DNA form, the CDR3 reads TGTGCCAGCAGGGTCCGGGAGACAGGCGAGCAGTACTTC. The variable domain in full, with the rest retrieved from reference TRBV28 and TRBJ2-7, is DVKVTQSSRYLVKRTGEKVFLECVQDMDHENMFWYRQDPGLGLRLIYFSYDVKMKEKGDIPEGYSVSREKKERFSLILESASTNQTSMYLCASRVRETGEQYFGPGTRLTVT.

This clonotype was counted ten times or more. This chain links TRBV27 with TRBJ2-7, with 7 bases lining up with TRBD1. V shed 2 bases and J 3 bases; nucleotides not matched to a gene: 4. CDR3 length: 14 amino acids. Germline CDR1 MNHEY, CDR2 SMNVEV (reference sequence). The CDR3 here is CASSLRGQHYEQYF. CDR3 sequence (DNA): TGTGCCAGCAGTTTAAGGGGGCAGCACTACGAGCAGTACTTC.

V and J are TRBV12-3 or TRBV12-4 and TRBJ2-5; possible D gene TRBD2, 5 bases. V was cut by 3 bases and J by 4 bases, with 9 bases left in between. This CDR3 region has 13 residues. The CDR3: CASSFFGIETQYF. As DNA, the CDR3 is TGTGCCAGCAGTTTCTTCGGGATAGAGACCCAGTACTTC.

This clonotype came up many times. The chain couples TRBV2 to TRBJ2-5; D is uncertain. CDR1 SNHLY and CDR2 FYNNEI come from the germline V gene. The length of the CDR3 is 13 residues. The germline V and J ends were trimmed by 4 bases and 4 bases, with 10 bases remaining between them. This chain's CDR3 is CASSGSGRETQYF. Here the CDR3 DNA reads TGTGCCAGCAGTGGGTCCGGTCGAGAGACCCAGTACTTC.

This chain connects TRBV6-1 to TRBJ1-4; no clear D gene. CDR1 MNHNS and CDR2 SASEGT come from the germline V gene. This CDR3 is built from 11 residues. V lost 1 base to trimming and J lost 14 bases, with 8 bases between them. CDR3 bases: TGTGCCAGCAGTGAAGGCCCCTCCCTGTTTTTT. Amino acids: CASSEGPSLFF.

This clonotype was detected many times. The V gene is TRBV6-1, the J gene TRBJ2-1; possibly TRBD1 for D (5 bases). The CDR3 runs to 11 residues. The germline V gene has CDR1 MNHNS and CDR2 SASEGT. V lost 6 bases to trimming and J lost 8 bases, with 8 bases between them. This CDR3 is CASRGRDEQFF. The CDR3 DNA follows: TGTGCCAGCAGAGGCAGGGATGAGCAGTTCTTC.

In this sample, this clonotype turned up a few times. The V gene is TRBV27, the J gene TRBJ1-1; D remains ambiguous. Trimming shortened V by 3 bases and J by 0 bases, and 8 bases separated the two germline ends. The germline V gene encodes CDR1 MNHEY and CDR2 SMNVEV (reference sequence). The CDR3 is 14 amino acids. The CDR3 DNA reads TGTGCCAGCAGTTTTTTAGGCCTGAACACTGAAGCTTTCTTT. Translated, it gives CASSFLGLNTEAFF.

The chain links TRBV19 to TRBJ2-1; 10 bases align to TRBD1. CDR1 is LNHDA, CDR2 SQIVND, per germline (reference sequence). With V trimmed by 5 bases and J by 7 bases, 8 bases remained unmatched. CDR3 length equals 15 residues. The CDR3 DNA is TGTGCCAGTAGTCTGGACAGGGGGTGGGGAAATGAGCAGTTCTTC. Encoded protein: CASSLDRGWGNEQFF.

This clonotype showed up just a few times. The chain is built from TRBV10-3 and TRBJ2-5; D not certain. V lost 3 bases and J 2 bases, leaving 10 bases between the germline ends. Germline V gives CDR1 ENHRY, CDR2 SYGVKD. The CDR3 extends over 14 amino acids. CDR3 residues: CAISEGFRQETQYF. The CDR3 DNA reads as TGTGCCATCAGTGAAGGTTTCAGACAAGAGACCCAGTACTTC.

This clonotype was counted at least ten times. CDR3 nucleotide sequence: TGTGCCTGGAGTGTACTAGGGACAGGGGGCAAAGAGCAGTACTTC. It specifies CAWSVLGTGGKEQYF. J is TRBJ2-7 and V is TRBV30, with TRBD1 identical over 12 bases. CDR1 GTSNPN and CDR2 SVGIG come from the germline V gene (reference sequence). This CDR3 is built from 15 residues. The V and J ends lost 0 bases and 7 bases, in that order; junction bases with no gene match: 7.

V is TRBV18 and J is TRBJ1-3; TRBD1 might be the D (5 bases). The V gene's germline CDR1 is KGHSH and CDR2 LQKENI. CDR3 length equals 16 residues. V lost 2 bases to trimming and J lost 1 base, with 12 bases between them. CDR3 nucleotides: TGTGCCAGCTCACCAGGGACGGCGACTTCTGGAAACACCATATATTTT. This translates into CASSPGTATSGNTIYF.